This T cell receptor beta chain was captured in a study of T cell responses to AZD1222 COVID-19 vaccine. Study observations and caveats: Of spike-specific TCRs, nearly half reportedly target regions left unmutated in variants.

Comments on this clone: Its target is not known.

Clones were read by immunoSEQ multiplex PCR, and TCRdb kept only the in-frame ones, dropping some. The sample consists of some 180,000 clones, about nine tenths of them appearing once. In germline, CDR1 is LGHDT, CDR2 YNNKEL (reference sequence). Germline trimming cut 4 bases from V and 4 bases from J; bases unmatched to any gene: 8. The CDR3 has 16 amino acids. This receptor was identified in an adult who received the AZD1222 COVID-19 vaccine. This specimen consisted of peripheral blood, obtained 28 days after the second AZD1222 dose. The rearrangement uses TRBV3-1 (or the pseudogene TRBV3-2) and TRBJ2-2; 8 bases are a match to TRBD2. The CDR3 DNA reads TGTGCCAGCAGCCCATCGAGCGGGAGACGCACCGGGGAGCTGTTTTTT. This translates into CASSPSSGRRTGELFF.